This is a list of T cell receptor beta chains from one sample in a study of cytomegalovirus exposure and HLA in healthy donors. Method: immunoSEQ multiplex PCR; TCRdb's copy keeps in-frame clones and lacks some. The sample includes a few hundred thousand clones, around four fifths of them seen just once. The sample was PBMCs. Source of these receptors: a woman aged 40 to 50 in good health and CMV-seronegative. Both conserved end residues are part of each CDR3. D genes are given only for firm matches. Some rows mark clone size as missing; the rest say once, few, many or name a class of expanded clone.

v_call,clone_size,j_call,d_call,cdr3_nt,cdr3_aa
TRBV6-5,-,TRBJ1-2,-,TGTGCCAGCAGTCAGGTCGACTATGGCTACACCTTC,CASSQVDYGYTF
TRBV11-3,-,TRBJ2-7,TRBD1,TGTGCCAGCAGCCCAAGGGACAGGGGCTACGAGCAGTACTTC,CASSPRDRGYEQYF
TRBV25-1,-,TRBJ1-5,-,TGTGCCAGCAGTGATGGTCGAAGGGGGAATCAGCCCCAGCATTTT,CASSDGRRGNQPQHF
TRBV4-3,-,TRBJ2-1,-,TGCGCCAGCAGCCAAGAGGGGGATAGCGGCAATGAGCAGTTCTTC,CASSQEGDSGNEQFF
TRBV2,-,TRBJ2-5,TRBD2,TGTGCCAGCAGTAGGGGTGGACTAGCGGGGGGGCAAGAGACCCAGTACTTC,CASSRGGLAGGQETQYF
TRBV5-4,-,TRBJ2-1,TRBD2,TGTGCCACCACCCCCGGCGGGGGGGCGAGAGAGCAGTTCTTC,CATTPGGGAREQFF
TRBV5-1,-,TRBJ2-7,-,TGCGCCAGCAGCTTGGCCGATGGAGGGGCCGAGCAGTACTTC,CASSLADGGAEQYF
TRBV5-1,-,TRBJ1-2,-,TGCGCCAGCAGCTTAGAAGGGGCCGGGTATGGCTACACCTTC,CASSLEGAGYGYTF
TRBV2,-,TRBJ1-1,TRBD1,TGTGCCAGCACCTCACAGGGGTTAGGGACTGAAGCTTTCTTT,CASTSQGLGTEAFF
TRBV10-3,-,TRBJ1-4,-,TGTGCCATCAGTGCGGGGTCCCGTAATGAAAAACTGTTTTTT,CAISAGSRNEKLFF
TRBV5-1,-,TRBJ2-5,TRBD1,TGCGCCAGCAGCTTCTTAACCGGGACAGCGCAAGAGACCCAGTACTTC,CASSFLTGTAQETQYF
TRBV6-5,-,TRBJ1-2,-,TGTGCCAGCAGACAGGACAGCAACTATGGCTACACCTTC,CASRQDSNYGYTF
TRBV7-8,-,TRBJ1-5,TRBD1,TGTGCCAGCAGCGCCTTACAGGGGAGCAATCAGCCCCAGCATTTT,CASSALQGSNQPQHF
TRBV5-1,once,TRBJ2-7,-,TGCGCCAGCAGCTTGCGAGGGTCCTACGAGCAGTACTTC,CASSLRGSYEQYF
TRBV19,-,TRBJ1-1,TRBD1,TGTGCCAGTAGCCAGGGGGTCAGGACTGAAGCTTTCTTT,CASSQGVRTEAFF
TRBV11-2,-,TRBJ2-1,TRBD1,TGTGCCAGCAGCATGGGACAGGAGCAGTTCTTC,CASSMGQEQFF
TRBV5-1,-,TRBJ2-7,-,TGCGCCAGCAGCTTGGTGGCGGACTACGAGCAGTACTTC,CASSLVADYEQYF
TRBV7-3,-,TRBJ2-3,-,TGTGCCAGCAGCTCCTCAGCCGGGGGCACAGATACGCAGTATTTT,CASSSSAGGTDTQYF
TRBV28,-,TRBJ2-7,-,TGTGCCAGCAGTGCACCAGGGGAGCAGTACTTC,CASSAPGEQYF
TRBV7-7,few,TRBJ2-2,-,TGTGCTAGCAGCACTCAGGGGAGAGGCGGGGAGCTGTTTTTT,CASSTQGRGGELFF
TRBV12-5,-,TRBJ1-1,-,TGTGCTAGTGGTTTGAACCCTATGAACACTGAAGCTTTCTTT,CASGLNPMNTEAFF
TRBV30,-,TRBJ1-1,-,TGTGCCTGGAGTGTCGGGGTTGGCACTGAAGCTTTCTTT,CAWSVGVGTEAFF
TRBV7-9,-,TRBJ1-1,-,TGTTCCAGCAGCTTAAGTGTGAACAGGAGGGGCACTGAAGCTTTCTTT,CSSSLSVNRRGTEAFF
TRBV7-2,-,TRBJ1-4,-,TGTGCCAGCAGCTTAGCGGTCGGGGATGAAAAACTGTTTTTT,CASSLAVGDEKLFF
TRBV5-1,-,TRBJ2-5,-,TGCGCCAGCAGCTTGGAGCGTGGAGAAGAGACCCAGTACTTC,CASSLERGEETQYF
TRBV19,-,TRBJ1-2,TRBD1,TGTGCCAGTAGAGGGACAGGTTCATCGAACTATGGCTACACCTTC,CASRGTGSSNYGYTF
TRBV5-8,once,TRBJ2-7,-,TGTGCCAGCACCTGGGGGGTCCCCTACGAGCAGTACTTC,CASTWGVPYEQYF
TRBV7-9,few,TRBJ1-5,-,TGTGCCAGCAGCTTATACCCAGATTATAGCAATCAGCCCCAGCATTTT,CASSLYPDYSNQPQHF
TRBV4-1,few,TRBJ1-5,-,TGCGCCAGCAGCCAGGAGATACTAAGCAATCAGCCCCAGCATTTT,CASSQEILSNQPQHF
TRBV18,few,TRBJ1-1,-,TGTGCCAGCTCACCACCGAGGCCGAACACTGAAGCTTTCTTT,CASSPPRPNTEAFF
TRBV11-2,-,TRBJ2-7,-,TGTGCCAGCAGCTTATCGGCGGGCTCCTACGAGCAGTACTTC,CASSLSAGSYEQYF
TRBV28,-,TRBJ2-7,TRBD1,TGTGCCAGCTATCAAGAGGGGGCGCCCGAGCAGTACTTC,CASYQEGAPEQYF
TRBV6-1,-,TRBJ1-1,-,TGTGCCAGCTCGGGAAGGGGAGGGACTGAAGCTTTCTTT,CASSGRGGTEAFF
TRBV15,-,TRBJ2-5,TRBD1,TGTGCCACCAGCAGAGATCCCGTTAACAGGGGCCTGCTCGTAAAGACCCAGTACTTC,CATSRDPVNRGLLVKTQYF
TRBV5-4,-,TRBJ2-5,TRBD1,TGTGCCAGCAGCTCGGACAGGGGAAAAGAGACCCAGTACTTC,CASSSDRGKETQYF
TRBV7-2,-,TRBJ2-2,-,TGTGCCAGCAGCTTCCTAAGGGGTCCCGCGAACACCGGGGAGCTGTTTTTT,CASSFLRGPANTGELFF
TRBV5-8,-,TRBJ2-6,-,TGTGCCAGCAGCTTCTACAGGTCTGGGGCCAACGTCCTGACTTTC,CASSFYRSGANVLTF
TRBV10-3,-,TRBJ2-3,TRBD1,TGTGCCATCAGCCTACAGCCTGGGACAGGGCCGACCACAGATACGCAGTATTTT,CAISLQPGTGPTTDTQYF
TRBV13,-,TRBJ1-2,TRBD1,TGTGCCAGCAGCCCCCGGGACAGACCTAACTATGGCTACACCTTC,CASSPRDRPNYGYTF
TRBV28,many,TRBJ1-5,-,TGTGCCAGCAGTTTATCTTCCGGGATGGGGCAGCCCCAGCATTTT,CASSLSSGMGQPQHF
TRBV5-1,-,TRBJ1-1,-,TGCGCCAGCAGCTTCGGGGGGGCTGAAGCTTTCTTT,CASSFGGAEAFF
TRBV11-2,-,TRBJ2-1,TRBD2,TGTGCCAGCAGCTTAGGGCGGGGGGGCCATTCCGAGCAGTTCTTC,CASSLGRGGHSEQFF
TRBV5-8,-,TRBJ1-5,-,TGTGCCAGCAGCTTTTTGGCTCAGCCCCAGCATTTT,CASSFLAQPQHF
TRBV18,-,TRBJ1-3,-,TGTGCCAGCTCACCACTCCAGGTGACCTCTGGAAACACCATATATTTT,CASSPLQVTSGNTIYF
TRBV27,-,TRBJ2-5,TRBD2,TGTGCCAGCAGTTTAGCCGGACTAGCACGAGAGACCCAGTACTTC,CASSLAGLARETQYF
TRBV25-1,-,TRBJ1-4,TRBD1,TGTGCCAGCATGAGGGCCGGGACAGGGCGGCATGAAAAACTGTTTTTT,CASMRAGTGRHEKLFF
TRBV5-1,once,TRBJ2-3,-,TGCGCCAGCAGCACTACCGCTGGTTCAGATACGCAGTATTTT,CASSTTAGSDTQYF
TRBV6-5,once,TRBJ2-3,TRBD2,TGTGCCAGCAGTTACACCGGACTAGTTTCAGATACGCAGTATTTT,CASSYTGLVSDTQYF
TRBV6-6,-,TRBJ1-5,-,TGTGCCAGCAGGCCCGCGGGAACCCATCAGCCCCAGCATTTT,CASRPAGTHQPQHF
TRBV18,-,TRBJ2-6,-,TGTGCCAGCTCCCGACAGGCCGGGCCTACCTCTGGGGCCAACGTCCTGACTTTC,CASSRQAGPTSGANVLTF